This T cell receptor beta chain was captured in a study of blood T cell repertoires in COVID-19. Produced via immunoSEQ multiplex PCR; TCRdb's table is partial and in-frame only. The sample yields around 100,000 clones, around 90% seen once. The CDR3 extends over 16 amino acids. Germline CDR1 and CDR2: SGHVS and FQNEAQ. V was trimmed by 5 bases and J by 2 bases, leaving 18 bases between them. This clonotype was sampled from a woman in her 50s with COVID-19, enrolled during active disease. The sequencing sample was made of peripheral blood. The rearrangement links TRBV7-8 to TRBJ1-2; D gene ambiguous. Written as DNA, the CDR3 is TGTGCCAGCAGCCCAGCCCCCACAGCAATCAACTATGGCTACACCTTC. This translates into CASSPAPTAINYGYTF.